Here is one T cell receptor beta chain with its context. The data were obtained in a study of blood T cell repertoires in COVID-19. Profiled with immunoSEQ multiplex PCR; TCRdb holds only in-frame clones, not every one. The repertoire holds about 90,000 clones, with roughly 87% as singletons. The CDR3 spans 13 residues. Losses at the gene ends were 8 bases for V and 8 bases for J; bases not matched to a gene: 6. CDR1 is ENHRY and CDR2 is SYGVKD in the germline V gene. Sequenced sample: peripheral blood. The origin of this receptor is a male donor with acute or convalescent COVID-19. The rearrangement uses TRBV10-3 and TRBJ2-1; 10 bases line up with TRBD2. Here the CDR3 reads CAIETSGDHEQFF. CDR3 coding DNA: TGTGCCATCGAAACTAGCGGGGACCATGAGCAGTTCTTC.